Included here is one TCR beta chain sequence, with context. Trimming shortened V by 3 bases and J by 2 bases, and 16 bases separated the two germline ends. CDR3 length: 16 amino acids. Germline V lookup: CDR1 MGHRA, CDR2 YSYEKL. These data are taken from a study of cytomegalovirus exposure and HLA in healthy donors. PCR employed 60 Vbeta and 13 Jbeta primers. Some clones are missing from TCRdb's copy, which holds only in-frame ones; the method was immunoSEQ multiplex PCR. Here the sample spans 100,000 to 150,000 clones, about 76% being singletons. This clonotype was sampled from a man aged 18 to 30 in good health and CMV-seronegative. This chain connects TRBV4-1 to TRBJ1-1; tentatively, D is TRBD1 (6 bases). The sequenced sample consisted of PBMCs. The CDR3 nucleotides read TGCGCCAGCAGCCACGGGGGGCGGGAGATAAACACTGAAGCTTTCTTT. It codes for CASSHGGREINTEAFF.